This T cell receptor beta chain is from a study of CD8 T cells in ankylosing spondylitis. This clonotype was observed at least ten times. As yet, its antigen is unknown. Using quantitative 5'-RACE with molecular barcodes, the authors made TCR beta libraries. TCRdb reprocessed the 5' RACE reads with MiXCR, giving one entry per CDR3 protein. The sample has 200,000 to 300,000 distinct CDR3 sequences, under 12% seen once; the top ten hold less than 3%. Whole-study findings and limits: In the blood and synovial fluid of reactive arthritis, some motif variants had been previously reported. Clones linked with disease were CD8+ and fairly uncommon in the peripheral blood. A motif in TCR beta, a set of 8 or 9 highly homologous variants, appeared characteristic of ankylosing spondylitis blood.

This TCR derives from a male donor with ankylosing spondylitis or in good health (not recorded which). Input material: blood, either unsorted or a sorted T cell fraction (not recorded which).

CDR3 coding DNA: TGTGCCAGCAGGTACTCCGGGACAGGGAACGAGCAGTACTTC. Translation gives CASRYSGTGNEQYF. The chain uses TRBV12-3 or TRBV12-4 and TRBJ2-7, with 9 bases matching TRBD1. The CDR3 length is 14 residues. V lost 6 bases to trimming and J lost 5 bases; unmatched junction nucleotides: 8.